The T cell receptor (beta chain) under discussion was sequenced for a study of Graves' ophthalmopathy and Graves' hyperthyroidism. Looking at the study overall: Hyperthyroidism was classified as stable if no ophthalmopathy occurred within 18 months of follow-up.

RNA transcripts were the source from which TCR beta CDR3 regions were amplified. Second-round multiplex PCR came after first-round RT-PCR with HTBI primers. MiXCR, run by TCRdb on the multiplex PCR reads, gives a single entry per CDR3 protein. Counted here are 900,000 to 1,200,000 distinct CDR3 sequences, around a third occurring once; the ten biggest clones make up 11%. Other autoimmune diseases, uncontrolled infections, pregnancy or lactation ruled patients out of participation. This CDR3 has 15 residues. Trimming shortened V by 7 bases and J by 0 bases, and 16 bases separated the two germline ends. In germline, CDR1 is SGHVS, CDR2 FNYEAQ. In its sample, this clonotype was seen many times.

Sequenced sample: peripheral blood or thyroid tissue (not recorded which). The clonotype was recovered from an adult man with Graves' hyperthyroidism. The chain couples TRBV7-6 to TRBJ2-7; the D gene is possibly TRBD2 (7 bases). CDR3 DNA: TGTGCCAGCACCGCGGGGGCAGGGAGCTCCTACGAGCAGTACTTC. It codes for CASTAGAGSSYEQYF.